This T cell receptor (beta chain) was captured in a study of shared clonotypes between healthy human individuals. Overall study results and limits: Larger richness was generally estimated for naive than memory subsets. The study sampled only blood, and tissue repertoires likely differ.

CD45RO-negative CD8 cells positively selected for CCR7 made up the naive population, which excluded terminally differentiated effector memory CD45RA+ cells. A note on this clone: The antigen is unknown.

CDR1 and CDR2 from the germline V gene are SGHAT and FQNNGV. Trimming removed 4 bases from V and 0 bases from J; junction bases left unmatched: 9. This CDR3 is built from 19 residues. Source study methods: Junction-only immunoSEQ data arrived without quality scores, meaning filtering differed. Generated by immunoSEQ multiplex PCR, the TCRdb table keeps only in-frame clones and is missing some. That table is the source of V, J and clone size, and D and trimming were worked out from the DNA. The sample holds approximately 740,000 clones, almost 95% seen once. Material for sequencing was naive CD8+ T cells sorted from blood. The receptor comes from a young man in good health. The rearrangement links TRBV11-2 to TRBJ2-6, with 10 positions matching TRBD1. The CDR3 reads CASSSSDRGLSSGANVLTF. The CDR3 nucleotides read TGTGCCAGCAGCTCTAGTGACAGGGGGCTCAGCTCTGGGGCCAACGTCCTGACTTTC. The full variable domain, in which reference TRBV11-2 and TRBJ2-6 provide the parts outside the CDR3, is EAGVAQSPRYKIIEKRQSVAFWCNPISGHATLYWYQQILGQGPKLLIQFQNNGVVDDSQLPKDRFSAERLKGVDSTLKIQPAKLEDSAVYLCASSSSDRGLSSGANVLTFGAGSRLTVL.